Here is one TCR beta chain with its context. The sample belongs to a study of blood T cell repertoires in COVID-19. The CDR3 is 17 amino acids. The germline V gene has CDR1 SGDLS and CDR2 YYNGEE. V shed 3 bases and J 5 bases; nucleotides not matched to a gene: 8. Clones were read by immunoSEQ multiplex PCR, and TCRdb kept only the in-frame ones, dropping some. In the table there are 130,000 or so clones, approximately 83% of which are singletons. Material: peripheral blood. The rearrangement uses TRBV9 and TRBJ2-5; 15 positions agree with TRBD2. This receptor was identified in a woman aged 50 to 60 who had recovered from COVID-19. CDR3 sequence reads: CASSGGLAGGPVETQYF. DNA for the CDR3: TGTGCCAGCAGCGGCGGACTAGCGGGAGGGCCTGTGGAGACCCAGTACTTC.